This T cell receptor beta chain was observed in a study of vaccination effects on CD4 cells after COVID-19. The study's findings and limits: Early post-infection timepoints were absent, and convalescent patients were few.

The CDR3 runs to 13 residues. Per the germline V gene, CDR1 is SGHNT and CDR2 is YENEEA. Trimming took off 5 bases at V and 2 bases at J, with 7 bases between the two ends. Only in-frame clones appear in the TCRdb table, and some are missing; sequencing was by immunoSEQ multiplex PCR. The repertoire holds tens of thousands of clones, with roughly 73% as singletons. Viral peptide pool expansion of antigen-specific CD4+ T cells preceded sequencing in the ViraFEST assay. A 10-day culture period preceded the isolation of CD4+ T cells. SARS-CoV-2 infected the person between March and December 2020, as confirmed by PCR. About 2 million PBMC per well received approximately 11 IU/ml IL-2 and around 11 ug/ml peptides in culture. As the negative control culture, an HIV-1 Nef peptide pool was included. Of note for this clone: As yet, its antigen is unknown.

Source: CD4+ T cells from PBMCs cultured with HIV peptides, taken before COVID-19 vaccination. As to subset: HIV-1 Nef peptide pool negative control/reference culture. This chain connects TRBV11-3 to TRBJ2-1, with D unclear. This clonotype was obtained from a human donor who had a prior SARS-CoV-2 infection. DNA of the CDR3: TGTGCCAGCAGCCCCCGGACCTACAATGAGCAGTTCTTC. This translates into CASSPRTYNEQFF.